Below are 8 T cell receptor beta chains sequenced from a single sample in a study of blood T cell repertoires in COVID-19. Profiled with immunoSEQ multiplex PCR; TCRdb holds only in-frame clones, not every one. Of some 390,000 clones in the sample, roughly 86% are singletons; the top ten hold 2.3%. The sequencing sample was made of peripheral blood. The origin of the receptors is a woman aged 55 to 70 with COVID-19, enrolled during active disease.

This clone has just a few counts. V usage is TRBV5-1 and J usage is TRBJ1-1; 7 bases align to TRBD1. J lost 0 bases, V lost 5 bases, and 7 bases had no gene match. In germline, CDR1 is SGHRS, CDR2 YFSETQ. There are 15 residues in the CDR3. In DNA form, the CDR3 reads TGCGCCAGCAGACCCACGGACAGGATGAACACTGAAGCTTTCTTT. This translates into CASRPTDRMNTEAFF.

V and J are TRBV19 and TRBJ1-1; D might be TRBD1 (5 bases). CDR3 length equals 12 residues. V was clipped by 3 bases and J by 4 bases, with 6 bases between them. Germline values: CDR1 LNHDA, CDR2 SQIVND (reference sequence). In DNA, the CDR3 is TGTGCCAGTAGTATGGGGGGCACTGAAGCTTTCTTT. Protein product: CASSMGGTEAFF.

This clone was seen only once. V gene TRBV10-3 combines with J gene TRBJ2-1, with 7 bases identical to TRBD1. Losses at the gene ends were 10 bases for V and 6 bases for J; bases not matched to a gene: 6. The CDR3 is made up of 12 amino acids. CDR1 and CDR2 (germline): ENHRY, SYGVKD. The CDR3 DNA reads TGTGCCACAAGGGGGCCTACCAATGAGCAGTTCTTC. It is translated as CATRGPTNEQFF.

V is TRBV15 and J is TRBJ2-7; a possible D gene is TRBD2 (5 bases). There are 17 residues in the CDR3. V was shortened by 0 bases and J by 1 base, with 16 bases between the two germline ends. From germline, CDR1 is LNHNV and CDR2 YYDKDF (reference sequence). The CDR3 loop reads CATSRDLGVGSSYEQYF. As DNA, the CDR3 is TGTGCCACCAGCAGAGACCTGGGAGTCGGCTCTTCCTACGAGCAGTACTTC.

The V call is TRBV6-6, the J call TRBJ1-4; D perhaps matches TRBD1 (6 bases). Looked up from germline, CDR1 is MNHNY and CDR2 is SVGAGI (reference sequence). Trimming took 6 bases from V and 0 from J, leaving 14 bases between them. This CDR3 is built from 16 residues. This chain's CDR3 is CASRPGGRSTNEKLFF. The DNA for the CDR3 is TGTGCCAGCAGACCTGGGGGCCGATCAACTAATGAAAAACTGTTTTTT.

This clone was counted only a few times. The V call is TRBV18, the J call TRBJ1-2, with no clear D. Germline V gene sequence: CDR1 KGHSH, CDR2 LQKENI. The V end lost 1 base, the J end lost 8 bases, and 11 bases lay between the germline ends. This CDR3 comprises 13 residues. In DNA form, the CDR3 reads TGTGCCAGCTCACCACAGCTTTTAGAAGGCTACACCTTC. Translating it yields CASSPQLLEGYTF.

This chain uses TRBV10-3 with TRBJ2-5, with 12 bases fitting TRBD2. V lost 9 bases to trimming and J lost 4 bases; unmatched junction nucleotides: 9. Germline values: CDR1 ENHRY, CDR2 SYGVKD. This CDR3 contains 15 residues. This CDR3 is CAIQASGGAAETQYF. DNA of the CDR3: TGTGCCATACAAGCTAGCGGGGGGGCCGCAGAGACCCAGTACTTC.

The chain links TRBV5-1 to TRBJ2-2, with 10 bases identical to TRBD1. Germline values: CDR1 SGHRS, CDR2 YFSETQ. J gave up 6 bases and V 5 bases, and 22 bases lay outside the gene matches. The CDR3 runs to 20 residues. CDR3 in amino acids: CASRAEKGQGLRGWAGELFF. Written as DNA, the CDR3 is TGCGCCAGCAGGGCCGAAAAGGGACAGGGGCTCCGCGGTTGGGCCGGGGAGCTGTTTTTT.